A single T cell receptor (delta chain) is shown here with its context. This DNA's translation and the protein TCRdb lists, from a much larger clone, do not match at residue 4, likely due to a read error; the protein shown is translated from the DNA. TCRdb re-called clones from the RT-PCR reads via CATT. The sample shows fewer than 1,500 delta-chain clones, 6.5% of them seen only once. This entry is derived from a study of gamma-delta T cells after stem cell transplantation. Germline V gene sequence: CDR1 GEAIGNYY, CDR2 EKD. The CDR3 has 18 amino acids. With V trimmed by 5 bases and J by 1 base, 14 bases remained unmatched.

The sample consisted of gamma-delta T cells. The V gene is TRDV2, the J gene TRDJ1; TRDD3 aligns across 11 bases. The receptor was derived from a human donor. It is not recorded whose cells these are; they may come from a transplant donor. CDR3 residues: CACGIVLGDKGSTDKLIF. In DNA form, the CDR3 reads TGTGCCTGTGGCATCGTACTGGGGGATAAGGGGTCCACCGATAAACTCATCTTT.